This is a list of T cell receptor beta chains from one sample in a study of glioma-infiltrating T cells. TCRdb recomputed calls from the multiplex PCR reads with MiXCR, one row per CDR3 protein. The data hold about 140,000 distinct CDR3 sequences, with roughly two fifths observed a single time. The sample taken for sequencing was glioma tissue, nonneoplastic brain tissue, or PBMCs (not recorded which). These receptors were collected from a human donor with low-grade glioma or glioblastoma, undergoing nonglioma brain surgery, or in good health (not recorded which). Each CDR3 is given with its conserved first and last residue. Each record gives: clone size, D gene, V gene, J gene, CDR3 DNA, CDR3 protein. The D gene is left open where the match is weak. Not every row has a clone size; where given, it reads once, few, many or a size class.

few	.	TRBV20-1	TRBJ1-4	TGCAGTGCGAGGAGGGGCGGCCAAAATGAAAAACTGTTTTTT	CSARRGGQNEKLFF
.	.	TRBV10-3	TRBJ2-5	TGTGCCATCAGCTCCGGGAGACAAGAGACCCAGTACTTC	CAISSGRQETQYF
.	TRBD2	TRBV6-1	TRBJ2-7	TGTGCCAGCATGGGCGGGAGCTCCTACGAGCAGTACTTC	CASMGGSSYEQYF
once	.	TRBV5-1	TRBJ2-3	TGCGCCAGCGGGAGGGGGGAAACAGATACGCAGTATTTT	CASGRGETDTQYF
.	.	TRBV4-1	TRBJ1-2	TGCGCCAGCAGCCAAGTCACAGGGCAGCATGGCTACACCTTC	CASSQVTGQHGYTF
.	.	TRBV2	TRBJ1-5	TGTGCCAGCAGTGTCTACAGGGCGGGACAGCCCCAGCATTTT	CASSVYRAGQPQHF
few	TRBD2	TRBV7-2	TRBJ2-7	TGTGCCAGCGAGGTCCGCGGGGGTTACGAGCAGTACTTC	CASEVRGGYEQYF
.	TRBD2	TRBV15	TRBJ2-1	TGTGCCACCAGCACCCCGGGAGTAGCGGGGGGGCATAATGAGCAGTTCTTC	CATSTPGVAGGHNEQFF
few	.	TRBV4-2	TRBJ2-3	TGTGCCAGCAGCTTCCAACTCGGGACGGAGTATTTT	CASSFQLGTEYF
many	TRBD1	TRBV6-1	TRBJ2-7	TGTGCCAGCGGGGACAGGAGCTACGAGCAGTACTTC	CASGDRSYEQYF
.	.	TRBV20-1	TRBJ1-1	TGCAGTGCTAGTTCAAACGGACTTTTGGGAGAAGCTTTCTTT	CSASSNGLLGEAFF
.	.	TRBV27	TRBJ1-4	TGTGCCAGCAGTTGGTCGGGCAGAGATAATGAAAAACTGTTTTTT	CASSWSGRDNEKLFF
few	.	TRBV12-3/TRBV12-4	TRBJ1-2	TGTGCGTTCCTGAACTATGGCTACACCTTC	CAFLNYGYTF
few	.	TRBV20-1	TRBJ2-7	TGCAGTGCGGTACCATACGGGGCGGGGACCGAGCAGTACTTC	CSAVPYGAGTEQYF
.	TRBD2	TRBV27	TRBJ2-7	TGTGCCAGCAGTCGTTCTAGCGGGGGTTTCTACGAGCAGTACTTC	CASSRSSGGFYEQYF
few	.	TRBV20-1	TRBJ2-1	TGCAGTGCTAGAAGGGGCGCCTACAATGAGCAGTTCTTC	CSARRGAYNEQFF
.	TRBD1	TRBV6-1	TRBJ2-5	TGTGGCAGCACTCACCGACAGGGAACCCAAGAGACCCAGTACTTC	CGSTHRQGTQETQYF
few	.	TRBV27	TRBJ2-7	TGTGCCAGCACTCGCGGGGAGGCGCAGTACTTC	CASTRGEAQYF
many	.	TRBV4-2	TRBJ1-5	TGTGCCAGCAGCCAAGAGGATCAGCCCCAGCATTTT	CASSQEDQPQHF
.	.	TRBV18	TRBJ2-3	TGTGCCACCCTCGGGAAAGGGTCGGATACGCAGTATTTT	CATLGKGSDTQYF